The entry that follows covers one T cell receptor (beta chain) sequence. Antigen unknown. A read error may produce the germline difference seen at one junction end. Source material for naive CD8 libraries was roughly 18,000 to 1,000,000 sorted cells, with 10%, 30% or 50% RNA. Sorted naive CD8 T cells were those defined as CD8+CD4-CCR7+CD45RA+. The sample originates from a study of molecular identifiers for immune sequencing clone quantification. Overall study results and limits: Same-barcode identical TCR molecules could make highly expanded clones look smaller than they are.

Preparation of the bulk TCR libraries relied on previously described methods and listed TCR primers. TCRdb processed the PCR reads anew with MiXCR; each CDR3 protein has one entry. This table holds about 60,000 distinct CDR3 sequences, roughly a fifth found once. Germline values: CDR1 MNHEY, CDR2 SMNVEV (reference sequence). This CDR3 contains 16 residues. The chain is built from TRBV27 and TRBJ2-5; D may correspond to TRBD1 or TRBD2 (5 bases each). The sequence came from a human donor in good health. Some libraries in this study had Jurkat cell RNA spiked in. The sample taken for sequencing was naive CD8+ T cells from blood, with Jurkat cell RNA spiked in. The subset here: FACS-sorted CD8+CD4-CCR7+CD45RA+ naive T cells. CDR3 nucleotide sequence: TGTGCCAGCAGTTTAGTCATGGCGTCAGGGAGAGAGGCCCAGTACTTC. Amino acid sequence: CASSLVMASGREAQYF.